What follows is one T cell receptor (beta chain) and its context. This CDR3 comprises 15 residues. Germline CDR1 reads SNHLY; CDR2 reads FYNNEI. The V gene end was trimmed by 10 bases and the J gene end by 0 bases; junction bases not matched to a gene: 7. Some clones are missing from TCRdb's copy, which holds only in-frame ones; the method was immunoSEQ multiplex PCR. The sample holds around 170,000 clones, around 88% seen once. This sample is part of a study of blood T cell repertoires in COVID-19. This TCR derives from a woman aged 25-40 years with acute or convalescent COVID-19. The chain uses TRBV2 and TRBJ2-1, with TRBD2 identical over 9 bases. Material for sequencing was peripheral blood. This CDR3 reads CAIMTSGDSYNEQFF. The DNA for the CDR3 is TGTGCCATTATGACTAGCGGAGACTCCTACAATGAGCAGTTCTTC.